This T cell receptor beta chain was sequenced for a study of OX40 agonist ivuxolimab in advanced cancers. The overall study: Approximately 40% of patients had received prior checkpoint inhibitor therapy. Study-wide points: Relative to CD4+ cells, CD8+ T cells on average had more expanded clones.

The protocol was immunoSEQ multiplex PCR, while the TCRdb copy is restricted to in-frame clones and leaves out a portion. The repertoire consists of roughly 65,000 clones, with around 87% occurring once and the leading ten covering roughly a tenth. V dropped 2 bases and J dropped 4 bases, with 10 bases sitting between them. There are 13 residues in the CDR3. CDR1 and CDR2 from the germline V gene are SGHRS and YFSETQ. On this clone: The antigen is undetermined.

The sample was CD4+ or CD8+ T cells sorted from blood, taken in a trial of the OX40 agonist ivuxolimab. This chain links TRBV5-1 with TRBJ2-7; D not certain. This TCR was recovered from an adult with an advanced solid tumor such as melanoma, head and neck, liver or kidney cancer. This CDR3 reads CASSFGRQYEQYF. Here the CDR3 DNA reads TGCGCCAGCAGCTTCGGCAGGCAGTACGAGCAGTACTTC.